A single TCR beta chain is shown here with its context. What it binds is not known. Molecular-barcoded quantitative 5'-RACE produced these TCR beta libraries. TCRdb re-analysed the 5' RACE reads in MiXCR, keeping a single row per CDR3 protein. The data hold some 840,000 distinct CDR3 sequences, with roughly 10% observed a single time. The CDR3 has 16 residues. CDR1 and CDR2 (germline): ENHRY, SYGVKD. Germline trimming cut 4 bases from V and 0 bases from J; bases unmatched to any gene: 7. These data belong to a study of CD8 T cells in ankylosing spondylitis. Study-wide findings and caveats: Characteristic of ankylosing spondylitis blood, it appeared, was a TCR beta motif comprising 7 to 9 highly homologous variants. Earlier literature documents some of the motif variants in reactive arthritis synovial fluid and blood. As for the disease-linked clones, they showed a CD8+ phenotype and occurred at relatively low frequencies in peripheral blood. Significant enrichment of disease-linked clones was reported in matched ankylosing spondylitis synovial fluid.

Sequenced sample: blood, either unsorted or a sorted T cell fraction (not recorded which). The chain links TRBV10-3 to TRBJ2-3, with 7 bases aligning to TRBD1. The receptor was derived from a male donor with ankylosing spondylitis. CDR3 region: CAISGTGALSTDTQYF. The CDR3 DNA reads as TGTGCCATCAGTGGTACAGGGGCCCTTAGCACAGATACGCAGTATTTT.